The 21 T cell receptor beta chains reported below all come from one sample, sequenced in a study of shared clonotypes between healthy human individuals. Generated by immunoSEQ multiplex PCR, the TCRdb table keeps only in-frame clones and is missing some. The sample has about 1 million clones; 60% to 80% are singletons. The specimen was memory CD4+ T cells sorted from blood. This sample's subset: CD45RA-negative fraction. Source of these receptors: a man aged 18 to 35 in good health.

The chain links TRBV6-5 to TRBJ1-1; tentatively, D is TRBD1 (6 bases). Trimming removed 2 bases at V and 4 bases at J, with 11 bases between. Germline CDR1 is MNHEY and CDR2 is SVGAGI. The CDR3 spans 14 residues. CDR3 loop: CASSYRQGSTEAFF. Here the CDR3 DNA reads TGTGCCAGCAGTTACCGGCAGGGGAGCACTGAAGCTTTCTTT.

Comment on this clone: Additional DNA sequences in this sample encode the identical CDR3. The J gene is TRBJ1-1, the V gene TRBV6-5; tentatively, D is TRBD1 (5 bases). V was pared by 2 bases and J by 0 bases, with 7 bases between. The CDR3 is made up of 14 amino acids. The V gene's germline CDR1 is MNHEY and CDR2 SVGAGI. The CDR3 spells CASSYGALNTEAFF. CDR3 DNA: TGTGCCAGCAGTTACGGGGCATTGAACACTGAAGCTTTCTTT.

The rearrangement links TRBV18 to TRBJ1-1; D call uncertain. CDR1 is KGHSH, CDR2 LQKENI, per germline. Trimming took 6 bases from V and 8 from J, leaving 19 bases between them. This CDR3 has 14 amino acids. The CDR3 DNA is TGTGCCAGCTCCCTCACTCAGGACGGTCGAGAAGCTTTCTTT. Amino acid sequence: CASSLTQDGREAFF. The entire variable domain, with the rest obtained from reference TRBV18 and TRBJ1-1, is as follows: NAGVMQNPRHLVRRRGQEARLRCSPMKGHSHVYWYRQLPEEGLKFMVYLQKENIIDESGMPKERFSAEFPKEGPSILRIQQVVRGDSAAYFCASSLTQDGREAFFGQGTRLTVV.

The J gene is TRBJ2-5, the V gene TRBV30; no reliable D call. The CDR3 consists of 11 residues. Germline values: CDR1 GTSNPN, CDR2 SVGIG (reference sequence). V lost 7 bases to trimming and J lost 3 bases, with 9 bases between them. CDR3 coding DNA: TGTGCCTCCAATAGGGAAGAGACCCAGTACTTC. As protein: CASNREETQYF.

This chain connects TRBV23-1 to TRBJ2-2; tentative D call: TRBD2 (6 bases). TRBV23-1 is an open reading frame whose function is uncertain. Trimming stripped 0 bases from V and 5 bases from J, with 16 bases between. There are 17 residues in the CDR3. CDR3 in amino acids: CASSQSLGEGGTGELFF. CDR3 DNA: TGCGCCAGCAGTCAATCGCTCGGAGAGGGAGGTACCGGGGAGCTGTTTTTT.

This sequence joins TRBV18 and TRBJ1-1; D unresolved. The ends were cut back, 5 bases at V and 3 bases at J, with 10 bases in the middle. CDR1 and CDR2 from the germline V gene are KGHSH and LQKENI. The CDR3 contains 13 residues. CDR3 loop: CASSRTRDTEAFF. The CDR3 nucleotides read TGTGCCAGCTCAAGAACCCGGGACACTGAAGCTTTCTTT.

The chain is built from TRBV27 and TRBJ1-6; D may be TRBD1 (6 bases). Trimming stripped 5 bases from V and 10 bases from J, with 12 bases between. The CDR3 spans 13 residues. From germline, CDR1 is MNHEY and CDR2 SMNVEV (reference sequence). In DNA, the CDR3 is TGTGCCAGCAGTCCGTGGGGGCGATCACCCCTCCACTTT. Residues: CASSPWGRSPLHF.

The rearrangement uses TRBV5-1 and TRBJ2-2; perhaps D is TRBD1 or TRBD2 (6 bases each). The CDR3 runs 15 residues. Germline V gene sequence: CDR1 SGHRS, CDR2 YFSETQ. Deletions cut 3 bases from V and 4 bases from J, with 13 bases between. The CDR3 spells CASSSGGPSTGELFF. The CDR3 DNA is TGCGCCAGCAGCTCCGGGGGCCCCAGCACCGGGGAGCTGTTTTTT.

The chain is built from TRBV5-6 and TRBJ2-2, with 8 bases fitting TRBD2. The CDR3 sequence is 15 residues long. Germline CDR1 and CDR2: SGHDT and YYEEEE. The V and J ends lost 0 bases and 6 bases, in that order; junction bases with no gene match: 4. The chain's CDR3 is CASSLAGGPPGELFF. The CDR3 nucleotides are TGTGCCAGCAGCTTGGCGGGAGGGCCCCCCGGGGAGCTGTTTTTT. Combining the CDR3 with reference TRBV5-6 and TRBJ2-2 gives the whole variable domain DAGVTQSPTHLIKTRGQQVTLRCSPKSGHDTVSWYQQALGQGPQFIFQYYEEEERQRGNFPDRFSGHQFPNYSSELNVNALLLGDSALYLCASSLAGGPPGELFFGEGSRLTVL.

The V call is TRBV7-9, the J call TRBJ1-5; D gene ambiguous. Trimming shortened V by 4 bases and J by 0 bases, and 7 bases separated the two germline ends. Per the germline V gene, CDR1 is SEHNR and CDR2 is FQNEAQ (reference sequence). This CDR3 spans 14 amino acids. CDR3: CASSSTDSNQPQHF. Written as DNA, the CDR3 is TGTGCCAGCAGCTCAACAGATAGCAATCAGCCCCAGCATTTT.

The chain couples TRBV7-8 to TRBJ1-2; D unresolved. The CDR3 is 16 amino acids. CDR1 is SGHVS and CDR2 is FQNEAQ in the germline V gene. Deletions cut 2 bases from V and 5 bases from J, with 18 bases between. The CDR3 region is CASSLRPGSPDYGYTF. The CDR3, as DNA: TGTGCCAGCAGCTTAAGGCCCGGGAGTCCCGATTATGGCTACACCTTC.

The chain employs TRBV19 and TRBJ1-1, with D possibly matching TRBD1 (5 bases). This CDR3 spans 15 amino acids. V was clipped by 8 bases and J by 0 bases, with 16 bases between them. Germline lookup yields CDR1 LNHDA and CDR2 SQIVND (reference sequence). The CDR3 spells CASVPGRRMNTEAFF. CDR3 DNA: TGTGCCAGTGTACCGGGACGGAGGATGAACACTGAAGCTTTCTTT. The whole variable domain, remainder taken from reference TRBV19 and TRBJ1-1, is DGGITQSPKYLFRKEGQNVTLSCEQNLNHDAMYWYRQDPGQGLRLIYYSQIVNDFQKGDIAEGYSVSREKKESFPLTVTSAQKNPTAFYLCASVPGRRMNTEAFFGQGTRLTVV.

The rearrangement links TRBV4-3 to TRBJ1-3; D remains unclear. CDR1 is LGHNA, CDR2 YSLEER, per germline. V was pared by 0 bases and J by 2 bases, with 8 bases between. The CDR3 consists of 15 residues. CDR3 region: CASSQEVQTGNTIYF. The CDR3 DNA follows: TGCGCCAGCAGCCAAGAGGTCCAAACTGGAAACACCATATATTTT.

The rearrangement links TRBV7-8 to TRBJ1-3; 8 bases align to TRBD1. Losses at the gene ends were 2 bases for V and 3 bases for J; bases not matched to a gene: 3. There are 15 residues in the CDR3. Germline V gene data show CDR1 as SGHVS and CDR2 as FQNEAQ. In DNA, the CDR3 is TGTGCCAGCAGCTTACAGGGGGCGAATGGAAACACCATATATTTT. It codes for CASSLQGANGNTIYF.

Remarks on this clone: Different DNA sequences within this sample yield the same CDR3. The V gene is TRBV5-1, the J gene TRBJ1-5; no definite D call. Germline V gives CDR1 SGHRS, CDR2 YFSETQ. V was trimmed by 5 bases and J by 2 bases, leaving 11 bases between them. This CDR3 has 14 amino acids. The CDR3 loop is CASSLIGGNQPQHF. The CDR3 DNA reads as TGCGCCAGCAGTCTTATAGGCGGCAATCAGCCCCAGCATTTT.

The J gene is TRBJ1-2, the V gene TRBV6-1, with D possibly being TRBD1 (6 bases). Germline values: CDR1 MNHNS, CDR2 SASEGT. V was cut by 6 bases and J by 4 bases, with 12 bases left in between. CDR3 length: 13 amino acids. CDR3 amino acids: CASRDSVTYGYTF. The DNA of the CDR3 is TGTGCCAGCAGGGACAGTGTTACCTATGGCTACACCTTC.

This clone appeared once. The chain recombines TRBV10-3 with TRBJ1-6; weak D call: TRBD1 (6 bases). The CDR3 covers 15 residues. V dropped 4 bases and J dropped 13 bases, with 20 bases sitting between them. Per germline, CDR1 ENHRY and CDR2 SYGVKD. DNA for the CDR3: TGTGCCATCAGTGCTGGACAGACAGAAAGATCTCCCCTCCACTTT. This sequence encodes CAISAGQTERSPLHF.

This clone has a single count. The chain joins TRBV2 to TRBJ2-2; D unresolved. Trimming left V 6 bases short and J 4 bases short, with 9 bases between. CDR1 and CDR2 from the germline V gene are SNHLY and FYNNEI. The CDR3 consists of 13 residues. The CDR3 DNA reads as TGTGCCAGCAGGGCCTCTAGCACCGGGGAGCTGTTTTTT. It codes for CASRASSTGELFF.

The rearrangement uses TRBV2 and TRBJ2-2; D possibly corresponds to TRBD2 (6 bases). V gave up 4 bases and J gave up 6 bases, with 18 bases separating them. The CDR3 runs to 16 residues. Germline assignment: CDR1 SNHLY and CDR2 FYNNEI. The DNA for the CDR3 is TGTGCCAGCAGTGTTCGGGAGAATTTCATTGCCGGGGAGCTGTTTTTT. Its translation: CASSVRENFIAGELFF.

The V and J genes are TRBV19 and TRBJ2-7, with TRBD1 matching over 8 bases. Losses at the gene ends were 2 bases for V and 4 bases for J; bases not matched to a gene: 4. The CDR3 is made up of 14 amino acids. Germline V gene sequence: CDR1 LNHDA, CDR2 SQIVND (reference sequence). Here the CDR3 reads CASSIRDRPYEQYF. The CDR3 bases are TGTGCCAGTAGTATAAGGGACAGGCCTTACGAGCAGTACTTC.

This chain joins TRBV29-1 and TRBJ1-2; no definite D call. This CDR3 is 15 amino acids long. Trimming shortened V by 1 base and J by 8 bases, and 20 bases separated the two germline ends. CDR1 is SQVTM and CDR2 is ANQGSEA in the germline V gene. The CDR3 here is CSVEGQPELEGGYTF. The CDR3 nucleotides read TGCAGCGTTGAAGGTCAGCCGGAGCTTGAAGGGGGCTACACCTTC. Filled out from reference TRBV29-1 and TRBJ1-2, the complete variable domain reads SAVISQKPSRDICQRGTSLTIQCQVDSQVTMMFWYRQQPGQSLTLIATANQGSEATYESGFVIDKFPISRPNLTFSTLTVSNMSPEDSSIYLCSVEGQPELEGGYTFGSGTRLTVV.